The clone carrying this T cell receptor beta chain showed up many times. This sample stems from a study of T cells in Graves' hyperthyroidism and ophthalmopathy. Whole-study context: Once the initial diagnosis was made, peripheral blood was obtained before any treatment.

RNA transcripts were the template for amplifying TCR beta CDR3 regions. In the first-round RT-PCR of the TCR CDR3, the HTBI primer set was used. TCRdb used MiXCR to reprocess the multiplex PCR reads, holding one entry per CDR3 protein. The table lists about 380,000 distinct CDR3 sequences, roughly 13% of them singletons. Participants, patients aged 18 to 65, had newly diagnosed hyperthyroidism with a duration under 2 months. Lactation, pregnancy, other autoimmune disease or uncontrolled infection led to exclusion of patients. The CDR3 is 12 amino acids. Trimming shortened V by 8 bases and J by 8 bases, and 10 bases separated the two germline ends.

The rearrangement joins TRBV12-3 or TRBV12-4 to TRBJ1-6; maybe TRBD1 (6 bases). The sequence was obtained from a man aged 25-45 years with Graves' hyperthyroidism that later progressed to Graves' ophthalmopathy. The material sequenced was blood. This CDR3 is CASGGDYSPLHF. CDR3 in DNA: TGTGCCAGCGGGGGCGATTATTCACCCCTCCACTTT.